The 25 T cell receptor beta chains below were found in one sample sequenced in a study of quantifying T cell responses using KT2 cells. Study-wide context: Reverse transcription used primers in the TCR alpha and beta constant regions.

A single-stranded UMI oligo with SP2 sequence was ligated to cDNA 3' ends. An equimolar mix of RC1.1 and RC1.2 primed the beta chain across TRBC1 and TRBC2. In TCRdb, the UMI-ligation and nested PCR reads were re-called with MiXCR into one record per CDR3 protein. The repertoire holds tens of thousands of distinct CDR3 sequences, with approximately 13% as singletons. The sequenced sample was PBMCs spiked with cells of the T cell clone KT2. All receptors derive from a human donor.

This clonotype has only a few counts. This chain uses TRBV19 with TRBJ1-2; 9 positions agree with TRBD1. With V trimmed by 5 bases and J by 8 bases, 9 bases remained unmatched. Germline V gene data show CDR1 as LNHDA and CDR2 as SQIVND (reference sequence). The CDR3 is 14 residues long. DNA for the CDR3: TGTGCCAGTAGTGCGACGACAGGGGGATGGGGCTACACCTTC. Its protein product is CASSATTGGWGYTF.

The chain couples TRBV4-1 to TRBJ1-2; the match to TRBD1 covers 7 bases. Germline V lookup: CDR1 MGHRA, CDR2 YSYEKL. J lost 3 bases, V lost 4 bases, and 14 bases had no gene match. The CDR3 runs to 17 residues. The CDR3 protein is CASSPERGTANYYGYTF. The CDR3 nucleotides are TGCGCCAGCAGCCCAGAAAGGGGGACAGCTAACTACTATGGCTACACCTTC.

In this sample, this clonotype turned up once. The gene calls are TRBV5-5 and TRBJ1-2; 8 positions agree with TRBD1. The CDR3 covers 15 residues. CDR1 and CDR2 from the germline V gene are SGHKS and YYEKEE (reference sequence). V lost 1 base and J lost 9; bases outside the gene matches: 11. The CDR3 sequence is CASSLPGGGLESYTF. In nucleotides, the CDR3 is TGTGCCAGCAGCTTGCCAGGGGGCGGTTTGGAGAGCTACACCTTC. Drawing the rest from reference TRBV5-5 and TRBJ1-2, the complete variable domain is DAGVTQSPTHLIKTRGQQVTLRCSPISGHKSVSWYQQVLGQGPQFIFQYYEKEERGRGNFPDRFSARQFPNYSSELNVNALLLGDSALYLCASSLPGGGLESYTFGSGTRLTVV.

The chain employs TRBV7-9 and TRBJ2-2, with D perhaps TRBD2 (5 bases). The V gene's germline CDR1 is SEHNR and CDR2 FQNEAQ (reference sequence). This CDR3 is built from 16 residues. V gave up 8 bases and J gave up 4 bases, with 20 bases separating them. CDR3 nucleotides: TGTGCCAGCTTACCTCGCCTGCTAGCCTTCACCGGGGAGCTGTTTTTT. Translating gives CASLPRLLAFTGELFF. The entire variable domain, with the rest obtained from reference TRBV7-9 and TRBJ2-2, is as follows: DTGVSQNPRHKITKRGQNVTFRCDPISEHNRLYWYRQTLGQGPEFLTYFQNEAQLEKSRLLSDRFSAERPKGSFSTLEIQRTEQGDSAMYLCASLPRLLAFTGELFFGEGSRLTVL.

Relative to its sample, this clonotype is medium-sized. The chain links TRBV5-1 to TRBJ2-3, with 8 bases fitting TRBD1. Per the germline V gene, CDR1 is SGHRS and CDR2 is YFSETQ. The V and J ends lost 4 bases and 3 bases, in that order; junction bases with no gene match: 13. The CDR3 contains 17 residues. CDR3 coding DNA: TGCGCCAGCAGCCGCCAAATGCAGGGGGCGCAAACAGATACGCAGTATTTT. Its translation is CASSRQMQGAQTDTQYF. The complete variable domain, with remaining parts taken from reference TRBV5-1 and TRBJ2-3, reads KAGVTQTPRYLIKTRGQQVTLSCSPISGHRSVSWYQQTPGQGLQFLFEYFSETQRNKGNFPGRFSGRQFSNSRSEMNVSTLELGDSALYLCASSRQMQGAQTDTQYFGPGTRLTVL.

In its sample, this clonotype was seen a few times. The rearrangement joins TRBV7-6 to TRBJ2-2, with TRBD2 identical over 10 bases. After removal of 5 bases from V and 3 bases from J, the junction contained 6 bases not matched to a gene. CDR3 length equals 16 residues. The germline V gene has CDR1 SGHVS and CDR2 FNYEAQ. The DNA for the CDR3 is TGTGCCAGCAGCCCTAGCGGGGGCGGTGACACCGGGGAGCTGTTTTTT. Protein: CASSPSGGGDTGELFF.

There are a few counts of this clonotype. V is TRBV3-1 and J is TRBJ2-6; D remains unclear. The CDR3 has 15 residues. Germline-derived CDR1 and CDR2 are LGHDT and YNNKEL (reference sequence). V was clipped by 2 bases and J by 0 bases, with 5 bases between them. The CDR3: CASSQTHSGANVLTF. In DNA form, the CDR3 reads TGTGCCAGCAGCCAAACCCACTCTGGGGCCAACGTCCTGACTTTC.

CDR3 amino acids: CASSDGRARETQYF. The DNA for the CDR3 is TGCGCCAGCAGTGACGGGCGAGCACGGGAGACCCAGTACTTC. V is TRBV10-1 and J is TRBJ2-5; no reliable D call. This CDR3 spans 14 amino acids. V lost 3 bases to trimming and J lost 5 bases, with 13 bases between them. Germline V gene lookup returns CDR1 WNHNN and CDR2 SYGVQD (reference sequence).

The CDR3 region is CASSIRTDTQYF. For the CDR3, the DNA is TGTGCCAGCAGCATTCGCACAGATACGCAGTATTTT. The chain recombines TRBV3-1 with TRBJ2-3; D not certain. Looked up from germline, CDR1 is LGHDT and CDR2 is YNNKEL (reference sequence). Between the trimmed V and J ends, which lost 5 bases and 1 base, there was a span of 4 bases. The CDR3 loop spans 12 amino acids.

This clonotype has a count of ten or more. The V gene is TRBV29-1, the J gene TRBJ1-1, with 8 bases aligning to TRBD1. In germline, CDR1 is SQVTM, CDR2 ANQGSEA. V shed 3 bases, J shed 5 bases, and the junction held 8 bases outside the gene matches. This CDR3 comprises 14 residues. Here the CDR3 reads CSVDVNRGKTEAFF. The CDR3 bases are TGCAGCGTTGACGTTAACAGGGGGAAGACTGAAGCTTTCTTT.

This clonotype was detected many times. The rearrangement uses TRBV12-3 or TRBV12-4 and TRBJ1-1; the D gene is possibly TRBD1 (6 bases). This CDR3 comprises 16 residues. V shed 6 bases and J shed 5 bases, with 22 bases lying between them. DNA for the CDR3: TGTGCCAGCAGCTACCCCAGTACAGGGATGGGTACTGAAGCTTTCTTT. This sequence encodes CASSYPSTGMGTEAFF.

The V gene is TRBV21-1, the J gene TRBJ2-1; the D call in the table, TRBD2, was not verified against the DNA. TRBV21-1 is given as a pseudogene. This CDR3 comprises 11 residues. CDR3 sequence (DNA): TGTGCCAGCATCAGGACTGGTGAGCAGTTCTTC. It specifies CASIRTGEQFF.

This clonotype was found a few times. V is TRBV2 and J is TRBJ1-3, with D hard to call. Trimming took off 4 bases at V and 0 bases at J, with 7 bases between the two ends. The CDR3 spans 14 residues. Germline CDR1 SNHLY, CDR2 FYNNEI. CDR3 sequence reads: CASSGGFSGNTIYF. The CDR3, as DNA: TGTGCCAGCAGTGGGGGATTCTCTGGAAACACCATATATTTT.

This clonotype was found many times. The chain combines TRBV7-2 with TRBJ1-1; TRBD1 aligns across 7 bases. The germline V gene encodes CDR1 SGHTA and CDR2 FQGNSA. The junction had 7 bases not matched to a gene; V was cut back by 5 bases and J by 4 bases. There are 14 residues in the CDR3. The CDR3 is CASSRTGVGTEAFF. DNA for the CDR3: TGTGCCAGCAGCCGAACAGGGGTGGGCACTGAAGCTTTCTTT.

This clonotype occurred a few times. This chain links TRBV7-6 with TRBJ2-5; 8 bases align to TRBD2. Germline trimming cut 3 bases from V and 4 bases from J; bases unmatched to any gene: 7. This CDR3 has 15 amino acids. From germline, CDR1 is SGHVS and CDR2 FNYEAQ. CDR3 sequence: CASSFSAGEVETQYF. The CDR3 DNA reads as TGTGCCAGCAGCTTCTCAGCGGGAGAAGTAGAGACCCAGTACTTC.

The chain couples TRBV19 to TRBJ2-1, with 10 positions matching TRBD2. In germline, CDR1 is LNHDA, CDR2 SQIVND (reference sequence). V was clipped by 7 bases and J by 6 bases; unmatched bases: 9. This CDR3 has 15 residues. CDR3 sequence: CASKGSSSGGNEQFF. Here the CDR3 DNA reads TGTGCCAGTAAGGGAAGTTCTAGCGGGGGCAATGAGCAGTTCTTC. Full variable domain (rest looked up from reference TRBV19 and TRBJ2-1): DGGITQSPKYLFRKEGQNVTLSCEQNLNHDAMYWYRQDPGQGLRLIYYSQIVNDFQKGDIAEGYSVSREKKESFPLTVTSAQKNPTAFYLCASKGSSSGGNEQFFGPGTRLTVL.

This clonotype has just a few counts. Here the CDR3 reads CASSEAETSEYYEQYF. In nucleotides, the CDR3 is TGTGCCAGCAGTGAAGCAGAGACTAGCGAATACTACGAGCAGTACTTC. This chain joins TRBV2 and TRBJ2-7; 8 nucleotides match TRBD2. The CDR3 totals 16 residues. Germline V CDR1 and CDR2: SNHLY, FYNNEI. J lost 3 bases, V lost 0 bases, and 7 bases had no gene match.

The chain combines TRBV3-1 with TRBJ2-3; possible D gene TRBD2, 6 bases. This CDR3 has 16 residues. Germline lookup yields CDR1 LGHDT and CDR2 YNNKEL (reference sequence). V was pared by 1 base and J by 1 base, with 12 bases between. This chain's CDR3 is CASSQVVRGRTDTQYF. DNA of the CDR3: TGTGCCAGCAGCCAAGTTGTGCGGGGACGCACAGATACGCAGTATTTT.

CDR3 nucleotides: TGTGCCATCAGGGGAGCGGGGGTGATGGCAGATACGCAGTATTTT. Its protein is CAIRGAGVMADTQYF. The V gene is TRBV10-3, the J gene TRBJ2-3; 8 nucleotides align to TRBD2. The J segment lost 4 bases and the V segment lost 6 bases, leaving 9 bases of the junction unmatched. This CDR3 comprises 15 residues. CDR1 is ENHRY, CDR2 SYGVKD, per germline.

Only a few counts were recorded for this clonotype. V and J are TRBV6-1 and TRBJ2-2; D call uncertain. This CDR3 contains 13 residues. The germline CDR1 and CDR2 sequences are MNHNS and SASEGT. Trimming stripped 3 bases from V and 4 bases from J, with 6 bases between. CDR3 protein: CASSEAATGELFF. CDR3 bases: TGTGCCAGCAGTGAGGCGGCCACCGGGGAGCTGTTTTTT.

This clonotype was observed at least ten times. The CDR3 loop is CASSTGGLAGASYNEQFF. CDR3 sequence (DNA): TGTGCCAGTAGTACGGGGGGACTAGCGGGGGCTTCTTACAATGAGCAGTTCTTC. This chain links TRBV19 with TRBJ2-1; 14 nucleotides line up with TRBD2. With V trimmed by 4 bases and J by 4 bases, 9 bases remained unmatched. Germline assignment: CDR1 LNHDA and CDR2 SQIVND (reference sequence). The CDR3 covers 18 residues.

The chain employs TRBV24-1 and TRBJ1-1; the D is unclear. The V gene's germline CDR1 is KGHDR and CDR2 SFDVKD. The V and J ends lost 9 bases and 2 bases respectively, with 3 bases between them. The CDR3 runs 10 residues. CDR3 sequence: CATFNTEAFF. The DNA for the CDR3 is TGTGCCACCTTTAACACTGAAGCTTTCTTT.

This clonotype was detected only a few times. The chain joins TRBV7-8 to TRBJ2-7; 10 bases map to TRBD2. The CDR3 length is 14 residues. Germline V gene sequence: CDR1 SGHVS, CDR2 FQNEAQ. V shed 6 bases, J shed 4 bases, and the junction held 6 bases outside the gene matches. The CDR3 DNA reads TGTGCCAGCAGTTCAAGCGGGGGGGGGTACGAGCAGTACTTC. This translates into CASSSSGGGYEQYF.

Only a few counts were recorded for this clonotype. The V call is TRBV7-9, the J call TRBJ2-7; 7 bases map to TRBD1. This CDR3 spans 15 amino acids. The V and J ends lost 5 bases and 3 bases, in that order; junction bases with no gene match: 10. The germline V gene has CDR1 SEHNR and CDR2 FQNEAQ (reference sequence). CDR3 bases: TGTGCCAGCAGCCCCTCAGGGGGTCCGGACTACGAGCAGTACTTC. Protein product: CASSPSGGPDYEQYF.

This clonotype has more than one count but fewer than ten. The chain carries TRBV20-1 and TRBJ1-6, with TRBD1 as a possible D gene (6 bases). Trimming removed 5 bases at V and 5 bases at J, with 7 bases between. The CDR3 totals 12 residues. Germline V CDR1 and CDR2: DFQATT, SNEGSKA (reference sequence). The CDR3 DNA follows: TGCAGTGCTTGGACAGATAATTCACCCCTCCACTTT. This encodes CSAWTDNSPLHF.